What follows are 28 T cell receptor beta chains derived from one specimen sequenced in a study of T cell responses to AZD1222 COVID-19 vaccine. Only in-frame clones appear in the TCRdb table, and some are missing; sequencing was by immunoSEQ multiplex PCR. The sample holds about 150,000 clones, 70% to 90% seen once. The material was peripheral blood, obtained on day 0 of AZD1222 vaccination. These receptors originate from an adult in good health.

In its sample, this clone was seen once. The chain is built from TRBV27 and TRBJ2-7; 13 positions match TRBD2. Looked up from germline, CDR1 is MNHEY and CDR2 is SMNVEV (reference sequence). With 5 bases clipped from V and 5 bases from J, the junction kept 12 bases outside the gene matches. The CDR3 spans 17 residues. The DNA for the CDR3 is TGTGCCAGCAGTCCCCTTAGGACTAGCGGGAGTATCCACGAGCAGTACTTC. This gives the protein CASSPLRTSGSIHEQYF.

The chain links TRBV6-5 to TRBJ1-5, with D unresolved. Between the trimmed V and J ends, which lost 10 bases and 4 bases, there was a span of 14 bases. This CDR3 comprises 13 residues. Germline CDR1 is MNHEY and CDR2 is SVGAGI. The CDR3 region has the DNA TGTGCCACCGCGTTCCGGTTAAATCAGCCCCAGCATTTT. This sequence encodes CATAFRLNQPQHF.

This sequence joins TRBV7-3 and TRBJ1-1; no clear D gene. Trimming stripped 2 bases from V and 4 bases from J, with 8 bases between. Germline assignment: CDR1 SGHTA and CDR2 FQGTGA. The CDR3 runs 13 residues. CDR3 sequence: CASSLRTSTEAFF. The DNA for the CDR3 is TGTGCCAGCAGCTTACGGACGAGCACTGAAGCTTTCTTT.

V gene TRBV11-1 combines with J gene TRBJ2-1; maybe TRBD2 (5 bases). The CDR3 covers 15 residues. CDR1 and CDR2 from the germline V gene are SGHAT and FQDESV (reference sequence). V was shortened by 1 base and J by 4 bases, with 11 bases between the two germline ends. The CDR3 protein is CASSLGRVLYNEQFF. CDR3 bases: TGTGCCAGCAGCTTAGGGCGGGTTCTTTACAATGAGCAGTTCTTC.

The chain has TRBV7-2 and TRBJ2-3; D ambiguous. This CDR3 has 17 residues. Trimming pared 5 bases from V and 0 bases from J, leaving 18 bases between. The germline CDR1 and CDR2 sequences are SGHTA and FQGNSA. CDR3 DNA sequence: TGTGCCAGCAGCCCTCAGAGGACCAGTTCTAGCACAGATACGCAGTATTTT. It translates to CASSPQRTSSSTDTQYF.

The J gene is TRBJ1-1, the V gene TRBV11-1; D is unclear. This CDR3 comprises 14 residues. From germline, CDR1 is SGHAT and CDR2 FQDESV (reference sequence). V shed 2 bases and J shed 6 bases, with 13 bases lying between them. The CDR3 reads CASSLRRELPEAFF. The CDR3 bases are TGTGCCAGCAGCTTAAGGAGGGAACTCCCTGAAGCTTTCTTT.

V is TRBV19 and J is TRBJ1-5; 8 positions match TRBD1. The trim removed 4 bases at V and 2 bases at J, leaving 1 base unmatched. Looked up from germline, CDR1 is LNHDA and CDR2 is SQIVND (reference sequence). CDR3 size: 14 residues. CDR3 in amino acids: CASSTGQGNQPQHF. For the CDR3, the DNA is TGTGCCAGTAGTACGGGACAGGGCAATCAGCCCCAGCATTTT.

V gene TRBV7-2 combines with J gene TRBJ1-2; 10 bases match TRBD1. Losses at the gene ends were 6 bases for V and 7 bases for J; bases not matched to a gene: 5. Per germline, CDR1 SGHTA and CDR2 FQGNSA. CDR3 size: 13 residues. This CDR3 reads CASRLTGGFGYTF. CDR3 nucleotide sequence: TGTGCCAGCAGACTGACAGGGGGCTTTGGCTACACCTTC.

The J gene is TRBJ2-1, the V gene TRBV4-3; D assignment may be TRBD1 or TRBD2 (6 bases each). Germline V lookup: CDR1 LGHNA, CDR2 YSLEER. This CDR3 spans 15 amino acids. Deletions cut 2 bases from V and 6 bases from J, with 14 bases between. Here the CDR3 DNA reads TGCGCCAGCAGCCAAAGGGGGGAGGTACTCAATGAGCAGTTCTTC. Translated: CASSQRGEVLNEQFF.

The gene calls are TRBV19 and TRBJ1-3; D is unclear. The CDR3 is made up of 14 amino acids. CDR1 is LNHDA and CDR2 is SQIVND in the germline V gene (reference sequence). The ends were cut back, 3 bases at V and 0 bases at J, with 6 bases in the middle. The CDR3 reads CASSILSSGNTIYF. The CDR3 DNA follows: TGTGCCAGTAGTATTTTGAGCTCTGGAAACACCATATATTTT.

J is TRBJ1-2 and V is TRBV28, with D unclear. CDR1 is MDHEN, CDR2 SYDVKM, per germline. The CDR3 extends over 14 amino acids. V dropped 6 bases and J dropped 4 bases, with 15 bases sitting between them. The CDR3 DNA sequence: TGTGCCAGCAGCTCGGACCTGACTGGCTATGGCTACACCTTC. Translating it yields CASSSDLTGYGYTF.

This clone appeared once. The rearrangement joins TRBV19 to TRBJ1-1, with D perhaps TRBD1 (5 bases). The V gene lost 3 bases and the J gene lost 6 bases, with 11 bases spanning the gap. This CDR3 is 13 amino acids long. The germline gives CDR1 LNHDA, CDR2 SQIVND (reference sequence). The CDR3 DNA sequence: TGTGCCAGTAGTATCGGGGGGTGGCCTGAAGCTTTCTTT. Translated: CASSIGGWPEAFF.

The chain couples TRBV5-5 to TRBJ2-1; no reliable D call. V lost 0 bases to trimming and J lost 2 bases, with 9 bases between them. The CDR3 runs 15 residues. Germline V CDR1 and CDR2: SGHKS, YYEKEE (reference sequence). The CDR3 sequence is CASSLAGSPYNEQFF. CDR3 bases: TGTGCCAGCAGCTTGGCGGGTTCTCCCTACAATGAGCAGTTCTTC. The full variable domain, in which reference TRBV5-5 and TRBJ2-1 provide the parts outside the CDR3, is DAGVTQSPTHLIKTRGQQVTLRCSPISGHKSVSWYQQVLGQGPQFIFQYYEKEERGRGNFPDRFSARQFPNYSSELNVNALLLGDSALYLCASSLAGSPYNEQFFGPGTRLTVL.

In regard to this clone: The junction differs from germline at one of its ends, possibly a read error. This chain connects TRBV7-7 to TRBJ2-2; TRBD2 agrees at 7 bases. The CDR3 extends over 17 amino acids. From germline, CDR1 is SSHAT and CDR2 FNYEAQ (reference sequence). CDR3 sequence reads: CASSPLAGVGNTGELFF. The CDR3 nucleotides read TGTGCTAGCAGCCCCCTGGCGGGAGTGGGCAATACCGGGGAGCTGTTTTTT. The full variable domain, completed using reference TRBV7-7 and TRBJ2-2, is GAGVSQSPRYKVTKRGQDVTLRCDPISSHATLYWYQQALGQGPEFLTYFNYEAQPDKSGLPSDRFSAERPEGSISTLTIQRTEQRDSAMYRCASSPLAGVGNTGELFFGEGSRLTVL.

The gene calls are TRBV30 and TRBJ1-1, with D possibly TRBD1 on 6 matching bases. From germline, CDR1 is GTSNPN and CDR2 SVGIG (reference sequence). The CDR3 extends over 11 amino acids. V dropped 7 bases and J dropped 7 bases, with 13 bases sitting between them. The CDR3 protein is CALGRGLEAFF. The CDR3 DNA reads TGTGCCTTGGGGCGGGGGCTTGAAGCTTTCTTT.

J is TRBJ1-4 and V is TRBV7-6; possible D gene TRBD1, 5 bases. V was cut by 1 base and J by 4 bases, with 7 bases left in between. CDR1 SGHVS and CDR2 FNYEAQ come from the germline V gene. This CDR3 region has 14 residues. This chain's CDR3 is CASSLGQGNEKLFF. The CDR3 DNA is TGTGCCAGCAGCTTAGGTCAGGGTAATGAAAAACTGTTTTTT.

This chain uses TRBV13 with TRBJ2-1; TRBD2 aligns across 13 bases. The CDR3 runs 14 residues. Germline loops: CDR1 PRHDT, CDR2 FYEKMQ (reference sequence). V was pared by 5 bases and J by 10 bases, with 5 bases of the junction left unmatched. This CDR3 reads CASSSGLAGEEQFF. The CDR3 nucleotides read TGTGCCAGCAGCAGCGGACTAGCGGGGGAAGAGCAGTTCTTC.

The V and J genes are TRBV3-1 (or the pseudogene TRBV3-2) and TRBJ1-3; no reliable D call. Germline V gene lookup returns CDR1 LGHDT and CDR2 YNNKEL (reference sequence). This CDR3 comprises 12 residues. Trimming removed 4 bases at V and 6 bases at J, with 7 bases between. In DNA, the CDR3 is TGTGCCAGCAGCCGGGGAGTAAACACCATATATTTT. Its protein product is CASSRGVNTIYF.

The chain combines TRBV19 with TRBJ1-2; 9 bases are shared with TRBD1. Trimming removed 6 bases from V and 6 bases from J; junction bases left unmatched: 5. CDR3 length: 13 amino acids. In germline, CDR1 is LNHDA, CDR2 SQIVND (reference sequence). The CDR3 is CASRGTGLDGYTF. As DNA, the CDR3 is TGTGCCAGTAGGGGGACAGGGTTAGATGGCTACACCTTC.

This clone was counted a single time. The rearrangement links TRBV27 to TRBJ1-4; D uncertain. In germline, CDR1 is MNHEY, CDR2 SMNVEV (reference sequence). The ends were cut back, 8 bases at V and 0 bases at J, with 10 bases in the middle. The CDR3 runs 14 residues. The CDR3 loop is CASGRVATNEKLFF. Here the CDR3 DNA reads TGTGCCAGCGGCAGAGTTGCAACTAATGAAAAACTGTTTTTT.

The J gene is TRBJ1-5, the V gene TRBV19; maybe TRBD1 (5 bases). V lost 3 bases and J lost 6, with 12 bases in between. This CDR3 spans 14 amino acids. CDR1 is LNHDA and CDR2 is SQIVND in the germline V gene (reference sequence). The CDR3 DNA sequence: TGTGCCAGTAGTATCCCCCCCGACAGTCAGCCCCAGCATTTT. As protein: CASSIPPDSQPQHF.

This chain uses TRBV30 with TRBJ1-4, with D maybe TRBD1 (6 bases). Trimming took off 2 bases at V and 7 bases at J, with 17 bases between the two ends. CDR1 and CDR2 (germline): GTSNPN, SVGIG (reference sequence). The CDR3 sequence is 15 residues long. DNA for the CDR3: TGTGCCTGGAGTCGGACGGGAGGGGGGGCTGAAAAACTGTTTTTT. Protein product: CAWSRTGGGAEKLFF. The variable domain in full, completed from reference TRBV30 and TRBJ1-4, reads SQTIHQWPATLVQPVGSPLSLECTVEGTSNPNLYWYRQAAGRGLQLLFYSVGIGQISSEVPQNLSASRPQDRQFILSSKKLLLSDSGFYLCAWSRTGGGAEKLFFGSGTQLSVL.

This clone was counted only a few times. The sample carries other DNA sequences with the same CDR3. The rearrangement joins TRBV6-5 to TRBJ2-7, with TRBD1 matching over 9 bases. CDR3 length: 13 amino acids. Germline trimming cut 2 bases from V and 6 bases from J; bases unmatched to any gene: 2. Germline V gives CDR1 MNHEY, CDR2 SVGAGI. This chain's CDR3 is CASSYRQGGEQYF. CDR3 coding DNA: TGTGCCAGCAGTTACAGACAGGGGGGCGAGCAGTACTTC.

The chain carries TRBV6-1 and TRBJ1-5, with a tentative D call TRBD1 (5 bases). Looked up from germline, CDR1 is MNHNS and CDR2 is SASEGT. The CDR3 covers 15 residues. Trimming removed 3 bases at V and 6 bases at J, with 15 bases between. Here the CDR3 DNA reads TGTGCCAGCAGTGATCTTCAGGGAGGCTTTCAGCCCCAGCATTTT. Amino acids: CASSDLQGGFQPQHF.

The CDR3 nucleotides are TGTGCCAGCAGCTTAGAGGTTGTAGGCAGGCTCAGCTCTGGGGCCAACGTCCTGACTTTC. This codes for CASSLEVVGRLSSGANVLTF. This chain joins TRBV11-2 and TRBJ2-6; unclear D gene. The CDR3 spans 20 residues. V was clipped by 0 bases and J by 0 bases, with 18 bases between them. CDR1 is SGHAT, CDR2 FQNNGV, per germline.

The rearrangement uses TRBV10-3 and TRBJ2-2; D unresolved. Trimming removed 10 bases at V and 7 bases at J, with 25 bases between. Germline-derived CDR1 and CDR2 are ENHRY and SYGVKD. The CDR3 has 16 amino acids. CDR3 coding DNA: TGTGCCACTCGCGCTGCCTCGGTCCGGAAGGGCGGGGAGCTGTTTTTT. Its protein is CATRAASVRKGGELFF.

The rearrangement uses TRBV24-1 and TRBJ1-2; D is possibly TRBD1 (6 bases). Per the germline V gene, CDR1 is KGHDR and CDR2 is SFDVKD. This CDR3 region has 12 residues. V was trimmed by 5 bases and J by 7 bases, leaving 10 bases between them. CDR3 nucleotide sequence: TGTGCCACCAGTGGACAGGAGGGTGGCTACACCTTC. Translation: CATSGQEGGYTF.

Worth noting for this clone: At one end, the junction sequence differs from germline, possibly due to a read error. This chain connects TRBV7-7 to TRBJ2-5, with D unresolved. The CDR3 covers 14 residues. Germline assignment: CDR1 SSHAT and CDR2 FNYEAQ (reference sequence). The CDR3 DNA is TGTGCTAGCAGCTTAGGACGCGGATCGGAGACCCAGTACTTC. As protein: CASSLGRGSETQYF.